Presented here are 23 T cell receptor beta chains from one specimen sequenced in a study of CD8+ T cells in alopecia areata. The authors extracted RNA and reverse transcribed it into cDNA as the sequencing template. Method: immunoSEQ multiplex PCR; TCRdb's copy keeps in-frame clones and lacks some. Here the sample spans 110,000 or so clones, roughly three fifths being singletons. As for treatment: oral pan-JAK inhibitor, 5-10 mg twice daily. Specimen: CD4+ T cells sorted from blood, collected at week 24, from a patient treated with tofacitinib. These TCRs come from a human donor with alopecia areata.

This rearrangement joins TRBV19 to TRBJ1-5; 10 bases match TRBD1. The junction had 4 bases not matched to a gene; V was cut back by 5 bases and J by 6 bases. Per germline, CDR1 LNHDA and CDR2 SQIVND (reference sequence). The length of the CDR3 is 14 residues. CDR3 in amino acids: CASSDRGLVQPQHF. For the CDR3, the DNA is TGTGCCAGTAGTGACAGGGGGCTTGTTCAGCCCCAGCATTTT.

The chain employs TRBV11-2 and TRBJ1-5, with 7 nucleotides matching TRBD1. The junction had 3 bases not matched to a gene; V was cut back by 5 bases and J by 2 bases. Germline-derived CDR1 and CDR2 are SGHAT and FQNNGV. The CDR3 runs 14 residues. CDR3 protein: CASSIGTGNQPQHF. CDR3 in DNA: TGTGCCAGCAGCATTGGGACAGGCAATCAGCCCCAGCATTTT.

The CDR3 is CASSLVMGETQYF. Written as DNA, the CDR3 is TGTGCCAGCAGCTTAGTGATGGGAGAGACCCAGTACTTC. This chain connects TRBV7-2 to TRBJ2-5; no definite D call. The CDR3 totals 13 residues. Germline CDR1 SGHTA, CDR2 FQGNSA. The V gene lost 1 base and the J gene lost 4 bases, with 7 bases spanning the gap.

The chain uses TRBV6-5 and TRBJ1-1; D is uncertain. CDR1 is MNHEY and CDR2 is SVGAGI in the germline V gene. The CDR3 length is 11 residues. With 2 bases removed from V and 3 bases from J, the gap between germline ends came to 1 base. The CDR3 here is CASSYHTEAFF. CDR3 nucleotide sequence: TGTGCCAGCAGTTACCACACTGAAGCTTTCTTT.

This chain links TRBV4-1 with TRBJ2-5; a possible D gene is TRBD2 (5 bases). V was clipped by 1 base and J by 7 bases, with 16 bases between them. CDR3 size: 15 residues. Germline CDR1 MGHRA, CDR2 YSYEKL. In DNA form, the CDR3 reads TGCGCCAGCAGCCAAGTCGGGGAGCCCCCAGGGACCCAGTACTTC. Protein sequence: CASSQVGEPPGTQYF.

This clone has only one observation. V gene TRBV7-2 combines with J gene TRBJ2-3; 12 nucleotides match TRBD2. J gave up 10 bases and V 5 bases, and 7 bases lay outside the gene matches. This CDR3 contains 14 residues. The germline V gene encodes CDR1 SGHTA and CDR2 FQGNSA. The chain's CDR3 is CASSPRLAGDPQYF. The CDR3 DNA sequence: TGTGCCAGCAGCCCCAGACTAGCGGGGGACCCGCAGTATTTT.

This chain connects TRBV7-2 to TRBJ2-7, with 9 bases matching TRBD1. Germline CDR1 SGHTA, CDR2 FQGNSA. CDR3 length: 17 amino acids. V lost 5 bases to trimming and J lost 1 base; unmatched junction nucleotides: 12. CDR3 residues: CASSRTSGTGTSYEQYF. The CDR3 bases are TGTGCCAGCAGCCGGACTTCCGGGACAGGGACTTCCTACGAGCAGTACTTC.

The CDR3 is CASSGRTSGEQFF. Written as DNA, the CDR3 is TGTGCCAGCAGTGGGCGGACTAGCGGGGAGCAGTTCTTC. J is TRBJ2-1 and V is TRBV6-5; TRBD2 aligns across 11 bases. J was trimmed by 10 bases and V by 5 bases; bases with no gene match: 4. The CDR3 covers 13 residues. Germline CDR1 is MNHEY and CDR2 is SVGAGI.

The chain is built from TRBV18 and TRBJ2-2; D not certain. The V gene's germline CDR1 is KGHSH and CDR2 LQKENI. V dropped 2 bases and J dropped 5 bases, with 15 bases sitting between them. This CDR3 has 16 amino acids. The CDR3 bases are TGTGCCAGCTCACCAGCTTTTATGGAGCATACCGGGGAGCTGTTTTTT. As protein: CASSPAFMEHTGELFF.

A few counts support this clone. The chain uses TRBV6-5 and TRBJ1-6; D gene unclear. The CDR3 loop spans 14 amino acids. CDR1 and CDR2 (germline): MNHEY, SVGAGI. V lost 4 bases and J lost 17, with 21 bases in between. The DNA for the CDR3 is TGTGCCAGCAGTTCTGCAGACACGGGCGGAGATTTCCACTTT. This gives the protein CASSSADTGGDFHF.

V gene TRBV6-6 combines with J gene TRBJ2-7; D is unclear. The CDR3 has 13 residues. Trimming stripped 2 bases from V and 0 bases from J, with 5 bases between. The V gene's germline CDR1 is MNHNY and CDR2 SVGAGI (reference sequence). CDR3 sequence reads: CASSYERSYEQYF. Here the CDR3 DNA reads TGTGCCAGCAGTTACGAGCGCTCCTACGAGCAGTACTTC.

This clone was found a few times. This chain joins TRBV5-1 and TRBJ2-1, with D tentatively TRBD1 (5 bases). The V end lost 4 bases, the J end lost 3 bases, and 8 bases lay between the germline ends. There are 13 residues in the CDR3. Germline CDR1 SGHRS, CDR2 YFSETQ. In DNA, the CDR3 is TGCGCCAGCAGCATGACAGTCTACAATGAGCAGTTCTTC. Translated: CASSMTVYNEQFF. The variable domain in full, completed from reference TRBV5-1 and TRBJ2-1, reads KAGVTQTPRYLIKTRGQQVTLSCSPISGHRSVSWYQQTPGQGLQFLFEYFSETQRNKGNFPGRFSGRQFSNSRSEMNVSTLELGDSALYLCASSMTVYNEQFFGPGTRLTVL.

J is TRBJ2-7 and V is TRBV6-5; TRBD2 agrees at 7 bases. The V and J ends lost 8 bases and 5 bases, in that order; junction bases with no gene match: 12. From germline, CDR1 is MNHEY and CDR2 SVGAGI. There are 14 residues in the CDR3. The CDR3 DNA is TGTGCCAGCCGCGGGGGAAAAAGGGTCCACGAGCAGTACTTC. Encoded protein: CASRGGKRVHEQYF.

This chain links TRBV11-2 with TRBJ2-5; 8 nucleotides agree with TRBD1. Germline V gene data show CDR1 as SGHAT and CDR2 as FQNNGV. V shed 4 bases and J 2 bases; nucleotides not matched to a gene: 12. There are 17 residues in the CDR3. CDR3 nucleotides: TGTGCCAGCAGCTCGATTCAGGACAGGGTCCCGCAAGAGACCCAGTACTTC. Residues: CASSSIQDRVPQETQYF.

This chain connects TRBV6-5 to TRBJ2-7; tentatively, D is TRBD2 (6 bases). CDR3 length equals 15 residues. Germline CDR1 MNHEY, CDR2 SVGAGI. The V gene lost 0 bases and the J gene lost 2 bases, with 11 bases spanning the gap. The CDR3 DNA follows: TGTGCCAGCAGTTACTCGGGACTCGGGGCCTACGAGCAGTACTTC. The encoded protein is CASSYSGLGAYEQYF.

This clone was observed a few times. The chain employs TRBV9 and TRBJ2-1; maybe TRBD1 (5 bases). V lost 0 bases to trimming and J lost 15 bases, with 16 bases between them. The CDR3 contains 13 residues. Germline loops: CDR1 SGDLS, CDR2 YYNGEE. This chain's CDR3 is CASSVGYLDTRFF. In nucleotides, the CDR3 is TGTGCCAGCAGCGTAGGTTACCTGGACACTCGGTTCTTC.

The J gene is TRBJ2-1, the V gene TRBV5-6; TRBD2 might be the D (7 bases). CDR1 and CDR2 from the germline V gene are SGHDT and YYEEEE. The CDR3 is made up of 13 amino acids. V lost 1 base, J lost 12 bases, and 14 bases lay in between. The CDR3: CASSLLAGARQFF. CDR3 nucleotide sequence: TGTGCCAGCAGCTTGTTGGCGGGGGCCAGGCAGTTCTTC. The full variable domain, in which reference TRBV5-6 and TRBJ2-1 provide the parts outside the CDR3, is DAGVTQSPTHLIKTRGQQVTLRCSPKSGHDTVSWYQQALGQGPQFIFQYYEEEERQRGNFPDRFSGHQFPNYSSELNVNALLLGDSALYLCASSLLAGARQFFGPGTRLTVL.

V gene TRBV27 combines with J gene TRBJ2-2; tentatively, D is TRBD1 (5 bases). The germline CDR1 and CDR2 sequences are MNHEY and SMNVEV (reference sequence). V dropped 0 bases and J dropped 2 bases, with 7 bases sitting between them. The CDR3 spans 15 residues. The CDR3 protein is CASSLSGHNTGELFF. CDR3 nucleotide sequence: TGTGCCAGCAGTTTATCAGGACACAACACCGGGGAGCTGTTTTTT.

The chain joins TRBV4-3 to TRBJ2-1; D ambiguous. The CDR3 runs to 17 residues. Germline CDR1 and CDR2: LGHNA and YSLEER. Trimming removed 3 bases at V and 2 bases at J, with 17 bases between. The CDR3 region is CASSQFTAASPYNEQFF. The CDR3 bases are TGCGCCAGCAGCCAGTTCACTGCAGCGTCCCCCTACAATGAGCAGTTCTTC.

Concerning this clone: The sample carries other DNA sequences with the same CDR3. V gene TRBV7-8 combines with J gene TRBJ2-5; 16 positions agree with TRBD2. The V and J ends lost 3 bases and 9 bases, in that order; junction bases with no gene match: 13. The CDR3 is 18 amino acids. CDR1 is SGHVS, CDR2 FQNEAQ, per germline. DNA for the CDR3: TGTGCCAGCAGCTTCGGCCGGTTGGGACTAGCGGGGGGGCGGGCCCAGTACTTC. Translation gives CASSFGRLGLAGGRAQYF.

V usage is TRBV4-3 and J usage is TRBJ1-4; the D gene is possibly TRBD1 (6 bases). The CDR3 runs 18 residues. Germline CDR1 is LGHNA and CDR2 is YSLEER. The V gene lost 0 bases and the J gene lost 7 bases, with 21 bases spanning the gap. CDR3 bases: TGCGCCAGCAGCCAAGATCTGGTCAGGGGAGATCGTAGTGAAAAACTGTTTTTT. The encoded protein is CASSQDLVRGDRSEKLFF.

This chain uses TRBV7-2 with TRBJ1-2; no firm D call. CDR3 length: 16 amino acids. Per the germline V gene, CDR1 is SGHTA and CDR2 is FQGNSA. Between the trimmed V and J ends, which lost 1 base and 1 base, there was a span of 13 bases. CDR3 bases: TGTGCCAGCAGCTTAGGATCAGTAAACCGTAACTATGGCTACACCTTC. Protein product: CASSLGSVNRNYGYTF.

The chain employs TRBV4-2 and TRBJ2-2; D remains unclear. V was cut by 4 bases and J by 5 bases, with 11 bases left in between. Germline V CDR1 and CDR2: LGHNA, YNFKEQ. The CDR3 contains 14 residues. CDR3 in DNA: TGTGCCAGCAGCCTTGAGGTGCTTACCGGGGAGCTGTTTTTT. It is translated as CASSLEVLTGELFF.